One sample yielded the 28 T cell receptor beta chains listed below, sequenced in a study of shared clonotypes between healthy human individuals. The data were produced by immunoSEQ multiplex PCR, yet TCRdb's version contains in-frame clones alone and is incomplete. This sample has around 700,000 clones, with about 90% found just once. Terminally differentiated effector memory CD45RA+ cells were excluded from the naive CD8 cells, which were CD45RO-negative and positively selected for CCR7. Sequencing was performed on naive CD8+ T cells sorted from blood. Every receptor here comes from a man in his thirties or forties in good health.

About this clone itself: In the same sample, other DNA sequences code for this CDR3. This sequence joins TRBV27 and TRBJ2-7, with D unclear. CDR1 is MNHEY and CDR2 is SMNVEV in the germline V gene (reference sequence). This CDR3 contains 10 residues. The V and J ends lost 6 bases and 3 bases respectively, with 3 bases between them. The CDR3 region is CASSLYEQYF. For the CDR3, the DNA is TGTGCCAGCAGCCTCTACGAGCAGTACTTC.

The CDR3 DNA is TGTGCCAGCAGTTACTCGGGGGGGAAGACCCAGTACTTC. Amino acids: CASSYSGGKTQYF. The gene calls are TRBV6-6 and TRBJ2-5, with TRBD2 matching 7 bases. The CDR3 loop spans 13 amino acids. V was clipped by 0 bases and J by 6 bases; unmatched bases: 1. CDR1 is MNHNY, CDR2 SVGAGI, per germline (reference sequence).

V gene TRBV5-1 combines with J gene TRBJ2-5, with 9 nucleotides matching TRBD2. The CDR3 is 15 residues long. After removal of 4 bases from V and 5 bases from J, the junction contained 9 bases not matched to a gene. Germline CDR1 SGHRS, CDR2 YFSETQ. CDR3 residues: CASSLIAGDLETQYF. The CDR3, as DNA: TGCGCCAGCAGCCTAATAGCGGGAGATCTCGAGACCCAGTACTTC.

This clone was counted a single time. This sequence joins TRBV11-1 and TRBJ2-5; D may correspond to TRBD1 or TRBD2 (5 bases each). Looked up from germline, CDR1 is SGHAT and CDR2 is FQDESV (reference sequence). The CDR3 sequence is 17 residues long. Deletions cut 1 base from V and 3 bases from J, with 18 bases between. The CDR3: CASSLEYSWDAKETQYF. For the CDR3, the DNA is TGTGCCAGCAGCTTAGAGTACAGCTGGGACGCCAAAGAGACCCAGTACTTC.

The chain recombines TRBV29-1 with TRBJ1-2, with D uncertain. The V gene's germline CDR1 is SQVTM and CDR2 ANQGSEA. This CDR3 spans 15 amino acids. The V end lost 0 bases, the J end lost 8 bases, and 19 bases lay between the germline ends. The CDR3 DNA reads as TGCAGCGTTGAAGATTGGGCCCCTGTCCTGGAGGGCTACACCTTC. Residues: CSVEDWAPVLEGYTF.

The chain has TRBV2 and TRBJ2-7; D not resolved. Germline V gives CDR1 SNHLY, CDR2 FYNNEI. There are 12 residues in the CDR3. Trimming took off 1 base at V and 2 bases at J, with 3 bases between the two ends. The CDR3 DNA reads TGTGCCAGCAGTGAAGTCCCCTACGAGCAGTACTTC. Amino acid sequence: CASSEVPYEQYF.

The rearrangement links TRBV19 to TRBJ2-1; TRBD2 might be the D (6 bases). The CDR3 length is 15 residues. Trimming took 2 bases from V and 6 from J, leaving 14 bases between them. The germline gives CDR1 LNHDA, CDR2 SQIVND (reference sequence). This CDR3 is CASSIRLAHVNEQFF. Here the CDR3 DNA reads TGTGCCAGTAGTATAAGGCTAGCGCATGTCAATGAGCAGTTCTTC.

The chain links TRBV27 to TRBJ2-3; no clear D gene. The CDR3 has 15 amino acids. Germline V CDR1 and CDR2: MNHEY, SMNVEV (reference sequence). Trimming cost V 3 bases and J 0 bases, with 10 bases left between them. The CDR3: CASSLVTASTDTQYF. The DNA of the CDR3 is TGTGCCAGCAGTTTGGTCACTGCTAGCACAGATACGCAGTATTTT.

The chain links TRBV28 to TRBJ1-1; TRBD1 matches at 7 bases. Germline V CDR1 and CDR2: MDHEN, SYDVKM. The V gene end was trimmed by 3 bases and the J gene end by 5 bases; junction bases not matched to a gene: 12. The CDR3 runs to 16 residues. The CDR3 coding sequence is TGTGCCAGCAGTTTGTTCATACAGGGGAAGAGGACTGAAGCTTTCTTT. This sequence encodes CASSLFIQGKRTEAFF.

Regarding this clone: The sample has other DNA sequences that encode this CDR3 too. The CDR3 nucleotides are TGTGCCAGCAGCTTAGGCTATGATCAGCCCCAGCATTTT. Protein: CASSLGYDQPQHF. The V and J genes are TRBV7-9 and TRBJ1-5; no definite D call. Germline CDR1 reads SEHNR; CDR2 reads FQNEAQ (reference sequence). The V end was cut by 1 base, the J end by 5 bases, with 6 bases between. The CDR3 totals 13 residues.

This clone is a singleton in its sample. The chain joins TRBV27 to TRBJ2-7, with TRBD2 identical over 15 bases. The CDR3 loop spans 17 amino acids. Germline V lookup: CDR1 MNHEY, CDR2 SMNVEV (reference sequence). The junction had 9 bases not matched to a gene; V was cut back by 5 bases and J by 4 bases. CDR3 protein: CASSGRTSGRAWYEQYF. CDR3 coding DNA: TGTGCCAGCAGTGGTCGGACTAGCGGGAGGGCCTGGTACGAGCAGTACTTC.

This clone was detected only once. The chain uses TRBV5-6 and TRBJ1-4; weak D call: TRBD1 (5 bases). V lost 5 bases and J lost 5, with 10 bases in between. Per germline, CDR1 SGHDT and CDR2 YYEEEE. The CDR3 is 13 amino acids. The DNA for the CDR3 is TGTGCCAGCAGGGGGCCGTCAAATGAAAAACTGTTTTTT. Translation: CASRGPSNEKLFF.

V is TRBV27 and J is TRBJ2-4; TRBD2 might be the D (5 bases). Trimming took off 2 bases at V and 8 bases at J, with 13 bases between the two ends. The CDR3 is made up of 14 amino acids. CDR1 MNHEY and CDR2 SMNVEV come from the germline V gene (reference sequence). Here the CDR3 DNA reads TGTGCCAGCAGTTTAAGGACTTTGAGAGACATTCAGTACTTC. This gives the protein CASSLRTLRDIQYF.

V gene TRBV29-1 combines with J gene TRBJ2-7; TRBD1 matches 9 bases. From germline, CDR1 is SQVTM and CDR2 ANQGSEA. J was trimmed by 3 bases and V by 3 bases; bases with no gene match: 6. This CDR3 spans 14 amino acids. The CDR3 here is CSVEEPGQGYEQYF. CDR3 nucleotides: TGCAGCGTTGAGGAGCCGGGACAGGGCTACGAGCAGTACTTC.

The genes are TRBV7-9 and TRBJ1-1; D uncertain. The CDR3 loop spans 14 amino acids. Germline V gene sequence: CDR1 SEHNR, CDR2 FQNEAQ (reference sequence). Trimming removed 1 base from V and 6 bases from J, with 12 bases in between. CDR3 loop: CASSLGLGIPEAFF. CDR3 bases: TGTGCCAGCAGCTTAGGCCTTGGTATTCCTGAAGCTTTCTTT. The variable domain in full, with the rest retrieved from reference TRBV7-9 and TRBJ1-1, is DTGVSQNPRHKITKRGQNVTFRCDPISEHNRLYWYRQTLGQGPEFLTYFQNEAQLEKSRLLSDRFSAERPKGSFSTLEIQRTEQGDSAMYLCASSLGLGIPEAFFGQGTRLTVV.

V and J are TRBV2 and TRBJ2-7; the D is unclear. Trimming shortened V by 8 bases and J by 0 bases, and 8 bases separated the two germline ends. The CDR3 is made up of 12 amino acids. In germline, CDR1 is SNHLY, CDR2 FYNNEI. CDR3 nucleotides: TGTGCCAGCTATGAGAGCTCCTACGAGCAGTACTTC. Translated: CASYESSYEQYF. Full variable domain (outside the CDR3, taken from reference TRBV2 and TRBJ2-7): EPEVTQTPSHQVTQMGQEVILRCVPISNHLYFYWYRQILGQKVEFLVSFYNNEISEKSEIFDDQFSVERPDGSNFTLKIRSTKLEDSAMYFCASYESSYEQYFGPGTRLTVT.

The CDR3 is CASSDGQGGGYGYTF. For the CDR3, the DNA is TGTGCCAGCAGCGATGGACAGGGTGGTGGGTATGGCTACACCTTC. J is TRBJ1-2 and V is TRBV5-6; 8 bases are shared with TRBD1. The CDR3 spans 15 residues. V shed 4 bases, J shed 5 bases, and the junction held 10 bases outside the gene matches. Germline CDR1 SGHDT, CDR2 YYEEEE.

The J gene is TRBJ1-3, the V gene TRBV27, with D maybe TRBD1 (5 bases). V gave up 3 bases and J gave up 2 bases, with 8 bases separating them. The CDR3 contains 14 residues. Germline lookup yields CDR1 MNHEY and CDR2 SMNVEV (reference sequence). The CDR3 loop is CASSFKGPGNTIYF. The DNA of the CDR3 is TGTGCCAGCAGTTTTAAGGGGCCTGGAAACACCATATATTTT.

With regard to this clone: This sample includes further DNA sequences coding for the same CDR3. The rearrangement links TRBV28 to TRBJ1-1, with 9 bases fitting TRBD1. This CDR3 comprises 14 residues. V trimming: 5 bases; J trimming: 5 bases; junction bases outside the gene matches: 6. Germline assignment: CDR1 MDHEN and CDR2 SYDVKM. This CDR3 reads CASSLDRGYTEAFF. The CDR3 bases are TGTGCCAGCAGTCTGGACAGGGGCTATACTGAAGCTTTCTTT.

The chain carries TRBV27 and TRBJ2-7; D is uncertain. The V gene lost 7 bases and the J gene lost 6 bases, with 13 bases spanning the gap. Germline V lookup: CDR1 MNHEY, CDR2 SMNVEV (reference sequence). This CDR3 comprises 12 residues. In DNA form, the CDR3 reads TGTGCCAGCAAACGAAGTATGGGCGAGCAGTACTTC. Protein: CASKRSMGEQYF.

CDR3 region: CASSALESSYNEQFF. CDR3 coding DNA: TGTGCCAGCAGCGCCCTAGAAAGCTCCTACAATGAGCAGTTCTTC. This chain links TRBV11-1 with TRBJ2-1; D unclear. Trimming cost V 5 bases and J 0 bases, with 11 bases left between them. CDR1 SGHAT and CDR2 FQDESV come from the germline V gene (reference sequence). The CDR3 is made up of 15 amino acids.

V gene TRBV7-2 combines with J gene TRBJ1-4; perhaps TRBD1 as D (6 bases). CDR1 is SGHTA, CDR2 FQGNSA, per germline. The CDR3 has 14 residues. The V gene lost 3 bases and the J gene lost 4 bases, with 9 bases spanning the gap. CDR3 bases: TGTGCCAGCAGCTTCACGGACAGTAATGAAAAACTGTTTTTT. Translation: CASSFTDSNEKLFF. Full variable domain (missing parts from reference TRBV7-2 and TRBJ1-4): GAGVSQSPSNKVTEKGKDVELRCDPISGHTALYWYRQSLGQGLEFLIYFQGNSAPDKSGLPSDRFSAERTGGSVSTLTIQRTQQEDSAVYLCASSFTDSNEKLFFGSGTQLSVL.

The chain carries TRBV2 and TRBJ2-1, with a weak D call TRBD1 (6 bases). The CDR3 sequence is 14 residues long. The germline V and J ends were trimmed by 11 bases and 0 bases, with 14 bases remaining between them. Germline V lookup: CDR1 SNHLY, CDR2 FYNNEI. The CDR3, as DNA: TGTGCCGGGGGCCTCGGGGCCTCCTACAATGAGCAGTTCTTC. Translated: CAGGLGASYNEQFF.

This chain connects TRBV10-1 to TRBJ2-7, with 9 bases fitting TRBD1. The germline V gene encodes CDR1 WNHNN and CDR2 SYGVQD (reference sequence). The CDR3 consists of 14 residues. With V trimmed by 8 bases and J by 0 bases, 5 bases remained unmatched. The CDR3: CASARDRASYEQYF. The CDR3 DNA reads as TGCGCCAGCGCCCGGGACAGGGCCTCCTACGAGCAGTACTTC.

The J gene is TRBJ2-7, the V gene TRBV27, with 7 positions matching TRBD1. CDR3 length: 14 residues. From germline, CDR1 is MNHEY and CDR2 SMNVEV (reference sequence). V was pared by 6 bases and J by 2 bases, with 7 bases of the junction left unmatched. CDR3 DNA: TGTGCCAGCAGCCAGACAGGGATGCCCTACGAGCAGTACTTC. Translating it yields CASSQTGMPYEQYF.

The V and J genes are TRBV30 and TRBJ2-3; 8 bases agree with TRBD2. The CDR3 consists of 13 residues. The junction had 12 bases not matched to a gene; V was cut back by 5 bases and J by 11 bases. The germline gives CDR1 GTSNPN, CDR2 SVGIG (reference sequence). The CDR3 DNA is TGTGCCTGGTGGGGGGAGCGGGAGAGGGTGCAGTATTTT. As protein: CAWWGERERVQYF. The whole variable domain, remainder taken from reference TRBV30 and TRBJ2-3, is SQTIHQWPATLVQPVGSPLSLECTVEGTSNPNLYWYRQAAGRGLQLLFYSVGIGQISSEVPQNLSASRPQDRQFILSSKKLLLSDSGFYLCAWWGERERVQYFGPGTRLTVL.

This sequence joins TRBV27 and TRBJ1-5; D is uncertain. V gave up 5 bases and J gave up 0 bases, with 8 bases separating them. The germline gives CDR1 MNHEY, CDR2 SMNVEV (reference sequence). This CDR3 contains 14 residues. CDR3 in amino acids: CASSPQYSNQPQHF. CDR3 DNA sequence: TGTGCCAGCAGTCCCCAGTATAGCAATCAGCCCCAGCATTTT.

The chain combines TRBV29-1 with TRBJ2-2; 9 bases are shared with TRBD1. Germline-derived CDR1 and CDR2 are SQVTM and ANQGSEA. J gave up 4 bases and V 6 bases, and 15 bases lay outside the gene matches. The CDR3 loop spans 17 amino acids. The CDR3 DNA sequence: TGCAGCGTATCAGATGTCCGGGACAGGGTTTCCACCGGGGAGCTGTTTTTT. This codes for CSVSDVRDRVSTGELFF.